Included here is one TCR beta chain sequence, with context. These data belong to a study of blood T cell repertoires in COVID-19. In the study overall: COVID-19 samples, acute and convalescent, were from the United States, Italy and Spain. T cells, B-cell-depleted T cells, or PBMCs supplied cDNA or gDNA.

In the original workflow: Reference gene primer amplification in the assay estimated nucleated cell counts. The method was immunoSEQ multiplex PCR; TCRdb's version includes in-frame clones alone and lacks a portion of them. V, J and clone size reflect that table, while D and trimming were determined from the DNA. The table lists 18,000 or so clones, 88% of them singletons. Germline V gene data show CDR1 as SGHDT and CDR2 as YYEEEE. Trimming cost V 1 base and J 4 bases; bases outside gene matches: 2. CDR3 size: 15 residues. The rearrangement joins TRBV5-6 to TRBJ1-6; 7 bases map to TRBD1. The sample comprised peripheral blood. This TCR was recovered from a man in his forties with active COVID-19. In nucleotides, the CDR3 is TGTGCCAGCAGCTTGCCGACAGGGTATAATTCACCCCTCCACTTT. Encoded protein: CASSLPTGYNSPLHF.